What follows is one T cell receptor beta chain and its context. The antigen is not known. Trimming pared 0 bases from V and 6 bases from J, leaving 12 bases between. CDR3 length equals 14 residues. Germline assignment: CDR1 MGHRA and CDR2 YSYEKL. This entry is derived from a study of T cell repertoires in ileal Crohn's disease. For the study at large: 30% to 40% were active smokers at surgery; median disease duration was around 7.9 years. Around 0.45 micrograms of biopsy DNA per sample underwent TCRB immunosequencing.

TCRdb's table, derived via immunoSEQ multiplex PCR, lists solely in-frame clones and lacks some. The table shows some 16,000 clones, with more than 85% occurring only once. The time point: inflamed ileum from the surgical specimen. Eligibility required adulthood, ileal or ileocolonic Crohn's disease and indicated ileocolonic resection. Study-level points and caveats: Active smokers at surgery had more clonal expansions than non-smokers.

The sequence derives from an adult with Crohn's disease. Source material: ileal tissue. The rearrangement uses TRBV4-1 and TRBJ2-7, with D unresolved. CDR3 in amino acids: CASSQDSQVREQYF. The DNA of the CDR3 is TGCGCCAGCAGCCAAGATAGCCAGGTCCGCGAGCAGTACTTC.